Following are 20 T cell receptor beta chains from one sample sequenced in a study of T cells in Graves' hyperthyroidism and ophthalmopathy. TCR beta CDR3 regions were amplified from RNA. The HTBI set primed first-round TCR CDR3 RT-PCR. TCRdb reprocessed the multiplex PCR reads with MiXCR, giving one entry per CDR3 protein. The sample yields approximately 510,000 distinct CDR3 sequences, 20% to 25% seen once. The sequenced sample was blood. These receptors originate from a man younger than 30 with Graves' hyperthyroidism.

In its sample, this clonotype was seen many times. V is TRBV12-3 or TRBV12-4 and J is TRBJ2-7; TRBD1 might be the D (6 bases). V gave up 4 bases and J gave up 6 bases, with 13 bases separating them. The CDR3 is 13 amino acids. Written as DNA, the CDR3 is TGTGCCAGCAGTTCTGGGACAATCGCCGAGCAGTACTTC. This encodes CASSSGTIAEQYF.

Regarding this clonotype: One end of the junction varies from germline; a read error may be responsible. V is TRBV11-2 and J is TRBJ1-5; 7 bases map to TRBD1. This CDR3 has 14 amino acids. The V gene's germline CDR1 is SGHAT and CDR2 FQNNGV. The CDR3 reads CSSSLEGAGQPQHF. The CDR3 DNA follows: TGTTCCAGCAGCTTAGAGGGGGCAGGTCAGCCCCAGCATTTT.

In its sample, this clonotype was seen many times. The chain recombines TRBV9 with TRBJ1-3, with D tentatively TRBD1 (5 bases). CDR1 is SGDLS, CDR2 YYNGEE, per germline. This CDR3 comprises 15 residues. V was pared by 3 bases and J by 4 bases, with 14 bases between. CDR3 protein: CASSEGRAGGNTIYF. In nucleotides, the CDR3 is TGTGCCAGCAGCGAGGGGAGGGCCGGCGGAAACACCATATATTTT.

At least ten counts were recorded for this clonotype. The chain links TRBV14 to TRBJ1-1, with unresolved D. Germline CDR1 SGHDN, CDR2 FVKESK. This CDR3 comprises 13 residues. V shed 2 bases and J shed 7 bases, with 11 bases lying between them. In nucleotides, the CDR3 is TGTGCCAGCAGCCAAACGATACTAGTTGAAGCTTTCTTT. Translated: CASSQTILVEAFF.

In this sample, this clonotype turned up many times. The genes are TRBV28 and TRBJ2-5, with 7 bases matching TRBD1. This CDR3 is 14 amino acids long. Per germline, CDR1 MDHEN and CDR2 SYDVKM. V shed 2 bases and J 5 bases; nucleotides not matched to a gene: 5. CDR3 region: CASSLSRGWETQYF. CDR3 nucleotides: TGTGCCAGCAGTTTAAGCAGGGGGTGGGAGACCCAGTACTTC.

This clonotype was counted many times. V and J are TRBV14 and TRBJ2-5, with 9 bases identical to TRBD2. Germline lookup yields CDR1 SGHDN and CDR2 FVKESK. There are 15 residues in the CDR3. V was clipped by 3 bases and J by 1 base; unmatched bases: 3. The CDR3 DNA sequence: TGTGCCAGCAGCCAGGGACTAGCAGCCCAAGAGACCCAGTACTTC. Its translation is CASSQGLAAQETQYF. Supplemented by reference TRBV14 and TRBJ2-5, the full variable domain reads EAGVTQFPSHSVIEKGQTVTLRCDPISGHDNLYWYRRVMGKEIKFLLHFVKESKQDESGMPNNRFLAERTGGTYSTLKVQPAELEDSGVYFCASSQGLAAQETQYFGPGTRLLVL.

The CDR3 coding sequence is TGTGCCACCAGTGACCCCTCCCGCGGAGAGACCCAGTACTTC. Translating it yields CATSDPSRGETQYF. The chain has TRBV24-1 and TRBJ2-5; D remains unclear. Looked up from germline, CDR1 is KGHDR and CDR2 is SFDVKD. This CDR3 is built from 14 residues. The V end was cut by 4 bases, the J end by 4 bases, with 12 bases between.

The chain recombines TRBV25-1 with TRBJ2-2; TRBD2 agrees at 10 bases. The CDR3 length is 15 residues. Trimming cost V 3 bases and J 6 bases; bases outside gene matches: 4. In germline, CDR1 is MGHDK, CDR2 SYGVNS. The CDR3 DNA is TGTGCCAGCAGTGATAGAGCGGGAGGGTCCGGGGAGCTGTTTTTT. This codes for CASSDRAGGSGELFF.

The table lists this clonotype with many counts. The chain joins TRBV6-1 to TRBJ2-5; D unclear. The CDR3 has 14 amino acids. Germline V gene data show CDR1 as MNHNS and CDR2 as SASEGT. The V end lost 4 bases, the J end lost 3 bases, and 12 bases lay between the germline ends. The CDR3 protein is CASSGVSLEETQYF. CDR3 nucleotide sequence: TGTGCCAGCAGTGGTGTAAGCCTCGAAGAGACCCAGTACTTC.

In its sample, this clonotype was seen many times. The chain recombines TRBV6-1 with TRBJ2-2, with D possibly matching TRBD1 (5 bases). Per the germline V gene, CDR1 is MNHNS and CDR2 is SASEGT. V dropped 1 base and J dropped 5 bases, with 14 bases sitting between them. The CDR3 totals 16 residues. CDR3 nucleotides: TGTGCCAGCAGTGAAGAGGGGAACATGAGGACCGGGGAGCTGTTTTTT. Translation gives CASSEEGNMRTGELFF.

This clonotype was counted ten times or more. The CDR3 bases are TGTGCCAGCAGCCTCGAGGCTAACACTGAAGCTTTCTTT. Amino acids: CASSLEANTEAFF. This chain links TRBV6-2 or TRBV6-3 with TRBJ1-1; D remains unclear. The CDR3 spans 13 residues. CDR1 is MNHEY, CDR2 SVGEGT, per germline. Trimming took off 6 bases at V and 2 bases at J, with 10 bases between the two ends.

This clonotype occurred many times. The gene calls are TRBV5-6 and TRBJ2-7; perhaps TRBD1 as D (6 bases). The V end was cut by 4 bases, the J end by 3 bases, with 11 bases between. Germline V gene data show CDR1 as SGHDT and CDR2 as YYEEEE. This CDR3 contains 13 residues. This chain's CDR3 is CASSGIRGYEQYF. CDR3 DNA sequence: TGTGCCAGCAGCGGGATCAGGGGCTACGAGCAGTACTTC.

This clonotype was observed many times. The J gene is TRBJ1-5, the V gene TRBV5-4, with 7 bases fitting TRBD1. In germline, CDR1 is SGHNT, CDR2 YYREEE (reference sequence). V shed 1 base, J shed 6 bases, and the junction held 10 bases outside the gene matches. The CDR3 totals 16 residues. This CDR3 is CASSLRSRGGRQPQHF. CDR3 bases: TGTGCCAGCAGCTTGCGGTCCAGGGGGGGACGTCAGCCCCAGCATTTT.

The chain has TRBV12-3 or TRBV12-4 and TRBJ2-5; D is undetermined. The CDR3 has 14 amino acids. The V and J ends lost 5 bases and 2 bases respectively, with 12 bases between them. CDR3 nucleotides: TGTGCCAGCAGTCACCGTCGGCCTCAAGAGACCCAGTACTTC. It translates to CASSHRRPQETQYF.

This clonotype was observed many times. The rearrangement uses TRBV10-1 and TRBJ2-1; maybe TRBD1 (6 bases). Trimming cost V 3 bases and J 8 bases, with 11 bases left between them. This CDR3 contains 13 residues. Looked up from germline, CDR1 is WNHNN and CDR2 is SYGVQD (reference sequence). This CDR3 is CASSDGAGDEQFF. CDR3 sequence (DNA): TGCGCCAGCAGTGACGGGGCAGGGGATGAGCAGTTCTTC.

There are many counts of this clonotype. This chain joins TRBV14 and TRBJ1-2; 8 bases align to TRBD1. Losses at the gene ends were 4 bases for V and 2 bases for J; bases not matched to a gene: 12. Germline loops: CDR1 SGHDN, CDR2 FVKESK. This CDR3 is built from 17 residues. The chain's CDR3 is CASSPDRVAQLNYGYTF. DNA for the CDR3: TGTGCCAGCAGCCCGGACAGGGTTGCGCAACTCAACTATGGCTACACCTTC.

The V gene is TRBV4-2, the J gene TRBJ2-5; 8 nucleotides agree with TRBD1. This CDR3 has 15 residues. Germline V gives CDR1 LGHNA, CDR2 YNFKEQ. V lost 0 bases and J lost 9; bases outside the gene matches: 9. The CDR3 region is CASSQESGGPWAQYF. CDR3 nucleotide sequence: TGTGCCAGCAGCCAAGAATCAGGGGGCCCGTGGGCCCAGTACTTC.

This chain connects TRBV6-1 to TRBJ1-6; D not certain. V lost 6 bases and J lost 13, with 10 bases in between. The CDR3 consists of 11 residues. Germline V gene data show CDR1 as MNHNS and CDR2 as SASEGT. The CDR3 here is CASSDADPLHF. In nucleotides, the CDR3 is TGTGCCAGCAGCGACGCGGACCCCCTCCACTTT.

This clonotype has ten or more counts. The chain has TRBV12-3 or TRBV12-4 and TRBJ2-7; 7 bases fit TRBD2. This CDR3 has 14 amino acids. With 5 bases clipped from V and 6 bases from J, the junction kept 10 bases outside the gene matches. CDR3 sequence (DNA): TGTGCCAGCAGTACCCGGGCCCGCGGGGGCGAGCAGTACTTC. This encodes CASSTRARGGEQYF.

This clonotype was observed a few times. The chain has TRBV28 and TRBJ2-7; D is ambiguous. Germline loops: CDR1 MDHEN, CDR2 SYDVKM. V lost 6 bases and J 6 bases, leaving 15 bases between the germline ends. The CDR3 totals 13 residues. In DNA form, the CDR3 reads TGTGCCAGCAGGTGGGGAACCCCAAGCGAGCAGTACTTC. This gives the protein CASRWGTPSEQYF.